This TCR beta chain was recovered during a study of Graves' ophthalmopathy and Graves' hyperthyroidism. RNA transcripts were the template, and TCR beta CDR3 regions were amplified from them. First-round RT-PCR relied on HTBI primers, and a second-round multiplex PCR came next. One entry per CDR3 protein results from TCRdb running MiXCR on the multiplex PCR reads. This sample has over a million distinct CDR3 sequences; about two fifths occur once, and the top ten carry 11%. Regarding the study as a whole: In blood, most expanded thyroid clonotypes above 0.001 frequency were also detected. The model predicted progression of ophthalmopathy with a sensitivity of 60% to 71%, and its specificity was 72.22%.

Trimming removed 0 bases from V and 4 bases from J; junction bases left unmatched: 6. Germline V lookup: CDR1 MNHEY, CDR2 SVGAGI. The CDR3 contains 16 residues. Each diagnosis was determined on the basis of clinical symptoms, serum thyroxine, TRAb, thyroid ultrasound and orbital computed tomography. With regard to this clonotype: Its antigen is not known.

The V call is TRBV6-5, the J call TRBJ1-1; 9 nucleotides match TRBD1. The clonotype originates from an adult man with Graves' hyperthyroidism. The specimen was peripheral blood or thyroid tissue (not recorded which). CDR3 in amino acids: CASSYSVTGGVTEAFF. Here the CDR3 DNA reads TGTGCCAGCAGTTACTCGGTTACAGGGGGCGTCACTGAAGCTTTCTTT.